These 2 T cell receptor beta chains were sequenced from one sample in a study of tumor-infiltrating lymphocytes in primary liver carcinoma. Unsorted whole blood served as the source of blood RNA, and germline DNA was extracted as well. Total RNA amounting to 450 to 500 ng was the source from which TCR beta cDNA was made with a constant-region primer. Modified slightly, ARM-PCR produced TCR beta libraries over three nested multiplex PCR rounds. A C-beta reverse primer and TRBV1-TRBV30 forward primers served in each of the first two PCR rounds, at about 9 cycles apiece. From the multiplex PCR reads, TCRdb called clonotypes with MiXCR, one entry per CDR3 protein. The sample includes 300,000 to 400,000 distinct CDR3 sequences, about two thirds of them seen just once. The sample comprised peripheral blood. The receptors here all came from a man between 35 and 55 years old with primary liver carcinoma and hepatitis B virus infection.

This sequence joins TRBV5-4 and TRBJ2-4; possibly TRBD1 for D (6 bases). The germline V gene has CDR1 SGHNT and CDR2 YYREEE (reference sequence). The V gene lost 0 bases and the J gene lost 9 bases, with 13 bases spanning the gap. The CDR3 extends over 14 amino acids. CDR3 DNA sequence: TGTGCCAGCAGCTTGGGAATCGGACAGAGCATTCAGTACTTC. It encodes CASSLGIGQSIQYF. The full variable domain, with the rest looked up from reference TRBV5-4 and TRBJ2-4, is ETGVTQSPTHLIKTRGQQVTLRCSSQSGHNTVSWYQQALGQGPQFIFQYYREEENGRGNFPPRFSGLQFPNYSSELNVNALELDDSALYLCASSLGIGQSIQYFGAGTRLSVL.

A word on this clonotype: One junction end does not reproduce the germline sequence, and a read error may be involved. The chain employs TRBV4-3 and TRBJ2-7; possibly TRBD1 for D (6 bases). Germline V gene lookup returns CDR1 LGHNA and CDR2 YSLEER. The CDR3 length is 14 residues. Here the CDR3 DNA reads TGCGCCAGCGGCCAACAAGGGGGATCCTACGAGCAGCACTTC. Translation: CASGQQGGSYEQHF.